The next 13 T cell receptor beta chains were all read from a single sample in a study of cytomegalovirus exposure and HLA in healthy donors. It was with 60 Vbeta and 13 Jbeta primers that the PCR ran. Only in-frame clones appear in the TCRdb table, and some are missing; sequencing was by immunoSEQ multiplex PCR. This repertoire shows about 160,000 clones, 84% found once; its top ten account for 1.9%. Material: PBMCs. The receptors originated from a man between 18 and 35 years old in good health and CMV-seronegative.

V usage is TRBV10-3 and J usage is TRBJ1-6; TRBD1 agrees at 8 bases. The CDR3 consists of 13 residues. Germline loops: CDR1 ENHRY, CDR2 SYGVKD. Trimming removed 2 bases from V and 9 bases from J; junction bases left unmatched: 0. The CDR3 here is CAISEGQGSPLHF. The CDR3 DNA reads as TGTGCCATCAGTGAGGGACAGGGTTCACCCCTCCACTTT.

V gene TRBV11-2 combines with J gene TRBJ1-1; D uncertain. Per the germline V gene, CDR1 is SGHAT and CDR2 is FQNNGV. The V gene lost 2 bases and the J gene lost 4 bases, with 11 bases spanning the gap. This CDR3 has 14 amino acids. The CDR3 loop is CASSLIRLSTEAFF. CDR3 sequence (DNA): TGTGCCAGCAGCTTAATTCGGTTGAGCACTGAAGCTTTCTTT.

This clone has only a few counts. CDR3 bases: TGTGCCAGCAGCCGGGGGGGTGGAGAGCAGTTCTTC. It is translated as CASSRGGGEQFF. The rearrangement joins TRBV4-2 to TRBJ2-1, with 7 positions matching TRBD2. V lost 4 bases to trimming and J lost 10 bases; unmatched junction nucleotides: 4. The CDR3 totals 12 residues. The V gene's germline CDR1 is LGHNA and CDR2 YNFKEQ.

This sequence joins TRBV29-1 and TRBJ2-7; 8 nucleotides line up with TRBD2. With V trimmed by 6 bases and J by 2 bases, 12 bases remained unmatched. This CDR3 has 15 residues. Germline values: CDR1 SQVTM, CDR2 ANQGSEA. The CDR3 DNA follows: TGCAGCGTGGACATGGGACTAGGGTCCCCCTACGAGCAGTACTTC. The encoded protein is CSVDMGLGSPYEQYF.

The genes are TRBV5-1 and TRBJ2-1; D not certain. CDR1 SGHRS and CDR2 YFSETQ come from the germline V gene. V was trimmed by 4 bases and J by 0 bases, leaving 11 bases between them. This CDR3 contains 15 residues. CDR3 residues: CASSVPLSSYNEQFF. The CDR3 DNA reads TGCGCCAGCAGCGTGCCTTTGAGCTCCTACAATGAGCAGTTCTTC.

V is TRBV6-5 and J is TRBJ2-2; 7 bases are shared with TRBD1. The CDR3 spans 15 residues. J gave up 5 bases and V 2 bases, and 5 bases lay outside the gene matches. Germline V gene data show CDR1 as MNHEY and CDR2 as SVGAGI. This CDR3 reads CASSYRQGGTGELFF. DNA for the CDR3: TGTGCCAGCAGTTACCGACAGGGTGGAACCGGGGAGCTGTTTTTT.

This clone has only a few counts. This sequence joins TRBV7-9 and TRBJ1-1, with D uncertain. CDR3 length equals 12 residues. V was shortened by 7 bases and J by 8 bases, with 14 bases between the two germline ends. Per the germline V gene, CDR1 is SEHNR and CDR2 is FQNEAQ (reference sequence). The CDR3 reads CASTPIGIEAFF. CDR3 sequence (DNA): TGTGCCAGCACCCCTATCGGGATCGAAGCTTTCTTT.

This rearrangement joins TRBV20-1 to TRBJ1-2; D is unresolved. Trimming stripped 3 bases from V and 6 bases from J, with 8 bases between. The CDR3 extends over 11 amino acids. The germline V gene encodes CDR1 DFQATT and CDR2 SNEGSKA (reference sequence). CDR3 nucleotides: TGCAGTGCTAGTGTATCGGATGGCTACACCTTC. It codes for CSASVSDGYTF.

This chain connects TRBV11-2 to TRBJ1-1; possibly TRBD1 for D (5 bases). Germline lookup yields CDR1 SGHAT and CDR2 FQNNGV. This CDR3 is 14 amino acids long. Trimming removed 2 bases at V and 0 bases at J, with 7 bases between. CDR3 region: CASSLTGMNTEAFF. The CDR3 region has the DNA TGTGCCAGCAGCTTAACAGGCATGAACACTGAAGCTTTCTTT.

The chain joins TRBV6-5 to TRBJ1-2, with TRBD1 as a possible D gene (6 bases). Between the trimmed V and J ends, which lost 7 bases and 7 bases, there was a span of 19 bases. Germline assignment: CDR1 MNHEY and CDR2 SVGAGI. CDR3 length: 14 residues. The CDR3 protein is CASTTIGGGGGYTF. In DNA, the CDR3 is TGTGCCAGCACTACGATTGGGGGGGGCGGTGGCTACACCTTC.

This chain links TRBV6-1 with TRBJ1-1; 9 nucleotides line up with TRBD1. V shed 1 base and J 5 bases; nucleotides not matched to a gene: 5. CDR3 length equals 15 residues. Germline CDR1 is MNHNS and CDR2 is SASEGT. This CDR3 reads CASSEVVGQGTEAFF. The CDR3 coding sequence is TGTGCCAGCAGTGAAGTAGTAGGACAGGGGACTGAAGCTTTCTTT.

V usage is TRBV9 and J usage is TRBJ2-1, with TRBD1 identical over 7 bases. Germline V CDR1 and CDR2: SGDLS, YYNGEE. This CDR3 comprises 15 residues. The V segment lost 0 bases and the J segment 2 bases; nucleotides outside the gene matches: 2. CDR3 amino acids: CASSVVGTAYNEQFF. CDR3 nucleotide sequence: TGTGCCAGCAGCGTAGTGGGGACAGCCTACAATGAGCAGTTCTTC.

This rearrangement joins TRBV11-1 to TRBJ2-6; tentative D call: TRBD1 (6 bases). V lost 4 bases, J lost 2 bases, and 12 bases lay in between. This CDR3 spans 16 amino acids. Germline V gene lookup returns CDR1 SGHAT and CDR2 FQDESV (reference sequence). CDR3 loop: CASSSPGTTGANVLTF. The CDR3 DNA sequence: TGTGCCAGCAGCTCCCCAGGGACAACTGGGGCCAACGTCCTGACTTTC.